One TCR beta chain is described in this entry. These data belong to a study of shared T cell receptors in the human thymus. Measured with immunoSEQ multiplex PCR; TCRdb has only the in-frame clones, and not every one. Of hundreds of thousands of clones in the sample, around 87% were seen once. CDR3 size: 15 residues. Germline V lookup: CDR1 SGHVS, CDR2 FQNEAQ. After removal of 6 bases from V and 4 bases from J, the junction contained 7 bases not matched to a gene. Separately, the same data were catalogued under a study of human thymus T cells. That report notes: Thymic as well as blood repertoires seemed to favor certain V and J genes unevenly. Unrelated individuals had highly overlapping thymic repertoires, as reported in related research.

The TCR sequence derives from a boy under two years old with a congenital heart defect. Material: thymocytes. This chain uses TRBV7-8 with TRBJ2-7; 12 bases agree with TRBD1. The CDR3: CASRNRDRGRYEQYF. CDR3 nucleotide sequence: TGTGCCAGCAGAAACCGGGACAGGGGGCGTTACGAGCAGTACTTC.